Listed below are T cell receptor beta chains from one sample, sequenced in a study of blood T cell repertoires in COVID-19. Using immunoSEQ multiplex PCR, the repertoire was profiled, and TCRdb retains in-frame clones only, with some absent. The profile shows roughly 120,000 clones, approximately 68% of them singletons. Material for sequencing was peripheral blood. All receptors come from a woman aged 55-69 years with acute or convalescent COVID-19. CDR3s include the opening cysteine and the closing phenylalanine or tryptophan.

J	V	CDR3
TRBJ1-6	TRBV30	CAWGPGISVDGSYNSPLHF
TRBJ1-2	TRBV28	CASSSPDRVESGYTF
TRBJ2-2	TRBV9	CASSPRGGLNTGELFF
TRBJ2-1	TRBV18	CASSPWGEAEQFF
TRBJ2-7	TRBV2	CASRRGQGLSEQYF
TRBJ2-7	TRBV29-1	CSAGGHSYEQYF
TRBJ1-2	TRBV18	CASSPEGQLYGYTF
TRBJ1-2	TRBV2	CASSTTDRDGYTF
TRBJ1-5	TRBV19	CASSMTGGGPQHF
TRBJ1-5	TRBV18	CASSPQGGVNQPQHF
TRBJ1-1	TRBV10-1	CASRPTGNTEAFF
TRBJ1-3	TRBV4-2	CASSQVNGQGSGNTIYF
TRBJ1-2	TRBV7-5	CVRSLDRAGKWNYGYTF
TRBJ2-7	TRBV18	CASSRDSQTYEQYF
TRBJ1-5	TRBV30	CAWSLRLQPQHF
TRBJ2-2	TRBV6-5	CASSYQGGTGELFF
TRBJ1-2	TRBV6-2/TRBV6-3	CASSYSGGNRGYGYTF
TRBJ1-4	TRBV28	CASSGGPNNEKLFF
TRBJ1-1	TRBV20-1	CSASNILTRTGHRNTEAFF
TRBJ2-1	TRBV19	CASRWRGSSYNEQFF
TRBJ2-1	TRBV5-6	CASREGASFSSYNEQFF
TRBJ2-7	TRBV3-1/TRBV3-2	CASSQAGSTYEQYF
TRBJ2-4	TRBV7-2	CASSFNRLANIQYF
TRBJ2-2	TRBV3-1/TRBV3-2	CASSLAGGGGELFF
TRBJ1-1	TRBV5-1	CASSVTTENTEAFF
TRBJ2-1	TRBV7-6	CASSLLHSYNEQFF
TRBJ1-5	TRBV19	CATGQSNQPQHF
TRBJ1-5	TRBV11-3	CASSHEGFQPQHF
TRBJ1-3	TRBV30	CAWKGQGSGNTIYF
TRBJ2-5	TRBV19	CASKNRGFQETQYF
TRBJ2-5	TRBV3-1/TRBV3-2	CASSPRLAAGEETQYF
TRBJ2-1	TRBV7-3	CASSSREHSYNEQFF
TRBJ1-1	TRBV7-3	CASSSARGFGEAFF
TRBJ2-3	TRBV18	CASSPRRGGPTDTQYF
TRBJ1-6	TRBV5-4	CALGGTIGSPLHF
TRBJ1-5	TRBV12-3/TRBV12-4	CASSRTSNQPQHF
TRBJ2-7	TRBV19	CAGKDNSYEQYF
TRBJ1-2	TRBV5-1	CASSLEGTARNYGYTF
TRBJ1-1	TRBV12-3/TRBV12-4	CASSSMSNTGAFF
TRBJ1-5	TRBV12-3/TRBV12-4	CASSFSWDQPQHF
TRBJ1-6	TRBV18	CASSPGADNSPLHF
TRBJ1-4	TRBV19	CASSPRSGTGWEKLFF
TRBJ2-3	TRBV6-2/TRBV6-3	CASSYVQDTQYF
TRBJ2-7	TRBV29-1	CSVILRDRSSYEQYF
TRBJ1-1	TRBV29-1	CSVEVRGPMNTEAFF
TRBJ1-5	TRBV5-5	CASSLANRTFNQPQHF
TRBJ2-5	TRBV11-1	CASSLRQVETQYF
TRBJ1-1	TRBV20-1	CSANLDREAFF
TRBJ2-2	TRBV24-1	CATRSGTGGTGELFF
TRBJ1-3	TRBV6-5	CASSSGGNTIYF
TRBJ2-1	TRBV9	CASSARLAGYNEQFF
TRBJ1-4	TRBV2	CASSPGTGWQKLFF
TRBJ2-7	TRBV10-3	CAISDGGTLKEQYF
TRBJ2-1	TRBV7-2	CASSFERGGSNEQFF
TRBJ2-3	TRBV3-1/TRBV3-2	CASSARTVSTDTQYF
TRBJ2-1	TRBV5-1	CASSLGQGQEQFF
TRBJ2-1	TRBV5-5	CASSAVSSYNEQFF